This T cell receptor beta chain originates from a study of T-cell reconstitution after alpha-beta-depleted transplantation in children. Trimming removed 2 bases at V and 4 bases at J, with 11 bases between. Germline V lookup: CDR1 MNHEY, CDR2 SVGAGI. The CDR3 covers 14 residues. Construction of the TCRbeta library involved unique molecular identifiers. TCRdb reprocessed the PCR reads via MiXCR and lists one record per CDR3 protein. The data contain roughly 500,000 distinct CDR3 sequences, around 19% of them singletons. The source was PBMCs from the stem cell graft donor, collected from the stem cell graft. The TCR was taken from a human donor who donated a stem cell graft to a child with acute lymphoblastic leukemia. V usage is TRBV6-5 and J usage is TRBJ1-1, with a weak D call TRBD1 (5 bases). The CDR3 spells CASSYTGGLTEAFF. The CDR3, as DNA: TGTGCCAGCAGTTACACCGGGGGACTCACTGAAGCTTTCTTT.